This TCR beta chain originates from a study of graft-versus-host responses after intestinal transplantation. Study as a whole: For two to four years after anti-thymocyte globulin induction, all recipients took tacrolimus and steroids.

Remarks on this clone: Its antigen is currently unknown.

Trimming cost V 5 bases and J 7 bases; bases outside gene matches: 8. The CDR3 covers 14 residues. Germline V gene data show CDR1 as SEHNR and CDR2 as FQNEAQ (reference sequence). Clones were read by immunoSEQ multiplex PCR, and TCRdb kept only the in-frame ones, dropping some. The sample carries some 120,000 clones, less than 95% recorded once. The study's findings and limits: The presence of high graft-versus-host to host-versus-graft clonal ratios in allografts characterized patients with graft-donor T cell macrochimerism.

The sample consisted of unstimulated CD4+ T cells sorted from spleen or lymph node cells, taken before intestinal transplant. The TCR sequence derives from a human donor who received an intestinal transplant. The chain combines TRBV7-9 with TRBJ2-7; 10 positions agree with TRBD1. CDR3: CASSLGQGPREQYF. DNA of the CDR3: TGTGCCAGCAGCCTGGGACAGGGGCCCCGGGAGCAGTACTTC. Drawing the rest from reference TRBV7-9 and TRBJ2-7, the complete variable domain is DTGVSQNPRHKITKRGQNVTFRCDPISEHNRLYWYRQTLGQGPEFLTYFQNEAQLEKSRLLSDRFSAERPKGSFSTLEIQRTEQGDSAMYLCASSLGQGPREQYFGPGTRLTVT.